A selection of T cell receptor beta chains follows, all from one sample in a study of OX40 agonist ivuxolimab in advanced cancers. Assay: immunoSEQ multiplex PCR; the TCRdb copy retains only in-frame clones and omits some. The sample yields roughly 60,000 clones, approximately 90% seen once. Sequenced material: CD4+ or CD8+ T cells sorted from blood, taken in a trial of the OX40 agonist ivuxolimab. The receptors were gathered from an adult with an advanced solid tumor such as melanoma, head and neck, liver or kidney cancer. CDR3s include the opening cysteine and the closing phenylalanine or tryptophan. The D gene is left open where the match is weak. Size tells how often a clone was seen (once, few, many) or the class of an expanded clone, and some rows leave it out.

D | J | size | V | DNA | CDR3
TRBD2 | TRBJ2-5 | . | TRBV18 | TGTGCCAGCTCACCACAGCGGGAGGGTTGGGAGACCCAGTACTTC | CASSPQREGWETQYF
TRBD2 | TRBJ2-1 | . | TRBV14 | TGTGCCAGCAGCCAAGGCAGGACTAGCGGCAATGAGCAGTTCTTC | CASSQGRTSGNEQFF
. | TRBJ2-2 | . | TRBV9 | TGTGCCAGCAGCGTCCGGGCCCTAGGTCGGGCCGGGGAGCTGTTTTTT | CASSVRALGRAGELFF
TRBD1 | TRBJ2-4 | . | TRBV13 | TGTGCCAGCAGCCAGGGACAGATAGCCAAAAACATTCAGTACTTC | CASSQGQIAKNIQYF
TRBD1 | TRBJ1-2 | . | TRBV4-1 | TGCGCCAGCAGCCAAGACACTTGGACAGGGCAAGGCTACACCTTC | CASSQDTWTGQGYTF
. | TRBJ2-3 | . | TRBV4-2 | TGTGCCACCTCCGGGGGAACAGATACGCAGTATTTT | CATSGGTDTQYF
TRBD1 | TRBJ1-1 | . | TRBV6-5 | TGTGCCAGCAGTTTGGACAGGGTGAAAGCTGAAGCTTTCTTT | CASSLDRVKAEAFF
TRBD1 | TRBJ2-7 | . | TRBV10-3 | TGTGCCATCAGTGAACCGGGACAGGGGGTATCCTACGAGCAGTACTTC | CAISEPGQGVSYEQYF
. | TRBJ1-2 | . | TRBV6-6 | TGTGCCAGCAGTGCCCCCGGGGTAGTAGGTGGCTACACCTTC | CASSAPGVVGGYTF
. | TRBJ1-2 | once | TRBV10-3 | TGTGCCATCAGCGCCGGGACCACGAGAGCATATGGCTACACCTTC | CAISAGTTRAYGYTF
TRBD1 | TRBJ2-7 | . | TRBV7-6 | TGTGCCAGCAGCTTGGGACAGGCGATCTACGAGCAGTACTTC | CASSLGQAIYEQYF
. | TRBJ2-1 | . | TRBV6-5 | TGTGCCAGTAAAAAAGAAATGGGCTCCTACAATGAGCAGTTCTTC | CASKKEMGSYNEQFF
TRBD1 | TRBJ2-4 | . | TRBV18 | TGTGCCAGCTCACGCGGACAGGCCGAAAACATTCAGTACTTC | CASSRGQAENIQYF
. | TRBJ2-6 | . | TRBV5-1 | TGCGCCAGCAGCTTGGGACACCAATCCTCTGGGGCCAACGTCCTGACTTTC | CASSLGHQSSGANVLTF
. | TRBJ1-2 | . | TRBV7-9 | TGTGCCAGCAGCTTAGCCACAGGGACCCACTATGGCTACACCTTC | CASSLATGTHYGYTF
TRBD1 | TRBJ2-1 | once | TRBV6-5 | TGTGCCAGCAGCCGACAGGGCTACAATGAGCAGTTCTTC | CASSRQGYNEQFF
. | TRBJ1-3 | few | TRBV6-5 | TGTGCCAGCAGTGACCAGATCTCTGGAAACACCATATATTTT | CASSDQISGNTIYF
. | TRBJ2-7 | . | TRBV19 | TGTGCCAGTAGTCGGGAAGGGGATTACGAGCAGTACTTC | CASSREGDYEQYF
. | TRBJ2-7 | . | TRBV21-1 | TGTGCCAGCAGCAAAATGGGGAGGCAAACTAGCTCCTACGAGCAGTACTTC | CASSKMGRQTSSYEQYF
. | TRBJ1-5 | . | TRBV19 | TGTGCCAGTAGTAGGGCAGGGACGAGCAATCAGCCCCAGCATTTT | CASSRAGTSNQPQHF
. | TRBJ2-4 | . | TRBV21-1 | TGTGCCAGCAGCAAGCCTAGTAGCGGACAGGGGCACCCGCTAGCCAAAAACATTCAGTACTTC | CASSKPSSGQGHPLAKNIQYF
TRBD2 | TRBJ2-1 | . | TRBV6-6 | TGTGCCAGCAGTTCCACTAGCGAACCCTACAATGAGCAGTTCTTC | CASSSTSEPYNEQFF
. | TRBJ2-5 | . | TRBV11-3 | TGTGCCAGCAGCTTAACTAGGCTAAAAGAGACCCAGTACTTC | CASSLTRLKETQYF
TRBD1 | TRBJ1-1 | . | TRBV2 | TGTGCCAGCAGTCGAGGGACAGGGGGCGTTGAAGCTTTCTTT | CASSRGTGGVEAFF
. | TRBJ2-7 | . | TRBV10-3 | TGTGCCACCAGGGGGGGAAACGAGCAGTACTTC | CATRGGNEQYF
. | TRBJ1-2 | . | TRBV15 | TGTGCCACCAGCAGAGATGTACAGGACTCTAACTATGGCTACACCTTC | CATSRDVQDSNYGYTF
TRBD1 | TRBJ1-5 | . | TRBV6-5 | TGTGCCAGCAGTTACTCAGGGGGCCCTCAGCCCCAGCATTTT | CASSYSGGPQPQHF
TRBD1 | TRBJ1-3 | . | TRBV27 | TGTGCCAGCAGTCCCGAGACAGGGGCTGGAAACACCATATATTTT | CASSPETGAGNTIYF
. | TRBJ1-1 | few | TRBV9 | TGTGCCAGCTCCCGCGGGGCAGGTAACACTGAAGCTTTCTTT | CASSRGAGNTEAFF
. | TRBJ2-7 | . | TRBV5-1 | TGCGCCAGCAGCTTGGACGACTTCGGAGAGCAGTACTTC | CASSLDDFGEQYF
. | TRBJ2-6 | . | TRBV15 | TGTGCCACCAGCAGAGGGGTTATAATCTCTGGGGCCAACGTCCTGACTTTC | CATSRGVIISGANVLTF
. | TRBJ1-3 | . | TRBV6-6 | TGTGCCAGCAGTTACTATCCTCGTAAGAGAGGAAACACCATATATTTT | CASSYYPRKRGNTIYF
. | TRBJ2-2 | . | TRBV11-3 | TGTGCCAGCAGCCCCACCGGGACCCCCACCGGGGAGCTGTTTTTT | CASSPTGTPTGELFF
. | TRBJ1-1 | . | TRBV25-1 | TGTGCCAGCACCTTAGGCGGGCTCGGGGGCACTGAAGCTTTCTTT | CASTLGGLGGTEAFF
. | TRBJ1-2 | . | TRBV5-6 | TGTGCCAGCAGCTTGGGATCTGGGGAATACTATGGCTACACCTTC | CASSLGSGEYYGYTF
TRBD1 | TRBJ1-1 | . | TRBV28 | TGTGCCAGCAATCGACAGGGGAATACTGAAGCTTTCTTT | CASNRQGNTEAFF
. | TRBJ2-3 | once | TRBV10-3 | TGTGCCATCAGTGAGTCTCGGGGGATTGGCACAGATACGCAGTATTTT | CAISESRGIGTDTQYF
TRBD2 | TRBJ2-2 | . | TRBV6-5 | TGTGCCAGCACCGGGACTAGCGGAAACACCGGGGAGCTGTTTTTT | CASTGTSGNTGELFF
. | TRBJ1-1 | . | TRBV18 | TGTGCCAGCTCGTCGGCCAGGGCTTCGAACACTGAAGCTTTCTTT | CASSSARASNTEAFF
TRBD1 | TRBJ2-5 | . | TRBV30 | TGTGCCTGGACAACAGGGGGTCATCCCCAAGAGACCCAGTACTTC | CAWTTGGHPQETQYF
TRBD1 | TRBJ1-2 | . | TRBV18 | TGTGCCAGCTCACCACAAGGGGACAGCTATGGCTACACCTTC | CASSPQGDSYGYTF
. | TRBJ2-5 | . | TRBV5-1 | TGCGCCAGCAGCTTCGACGGGCAAGAGACCCAGTACTTC | CASSFDGQETQYF
TRBD2 | TRBJ2-3 | . | TRBV15 | TGTGCCACCAGCATAAGCGGGAGGGCCGGTACAGATACGCAGTATTTT | CATSISGRAGTDTQYF
. | TRBJ2-7 | . | TRBV11-2 | TGTGCCAGCAGCACCACCTTACAGGGATGGGAGCAGTACTTC | CASSTTLQGWEQYF
TRBD2 | TRBJ2-1 | . | TRBV27 | TGTGCCAGCAGTAGCCCCCAAGCGGGGCCGAATGAGCAGTTCTTC | CASSSPQAGPNEQFF
TRBD2 | TRBJ2-3 | once | TRBV7-2 | TGTGCCAGCAGCTTCGCCCTAGGGCTAGCGGAGGGCACAGATACGCAGTATTTT | CASSFALGLAEGTDTQYF
. | TRBJ2-1 | once | TRBV18 | TGTGCCAGCTCACGCGCGGGAAAGGTGGGGAACAATGAGCAGTTCTTC | CASSRAGKVGNNEQFF
TRBD1 | TRBJ2-2 | . | TRBV5-1 | TGCGCCAGCAGCGTGCAGGGGGTGAACACCGGGGAGCTGTTTTTT | CASSVQGVNTGELFF
TRBD1 | TRBJ1-5 | few | TRBV19 | TGTGCCAGTAGCATGGGACAGGGAGTCAATCAGCCCCAGCATTTT | CASSMGQGVNQPQHF
. | TRBJ1-1 | once | TRBV18 | TGTGCCAGCTCACCGGTCAGGGCTGAGAACACTGAAGCTTTCTTT | CASSPVRAENTEAFF
. | TRBJ1-1 | . | TRBV15 | TGTGCCACCAGCAGTCATGAAGCTTTCTTT | CATSSHEAFF
. | TRBJ1-5 | . | TRBV2 | TGTGCCAGCAGACAGTCCAATCAGCCCCAGCATTTT | CASRQSNQPQHF
. | TRBJ2-1 | . | TRBV5-1 | TGCGCCAGCGGATTAGGCTGGACGGAAGAGCAGTTCTTC | CASGLGWTEEQFF
. | TRBJ2-7 | . | TRBV10-1 | TGCGCCAGCAGTGATTCTGCTTTCGAGCAGTACTTC | CASSDSAFEQYF
. | TRBJ2-2 | once | TRBV7-2 | TGTGCCAGCAGCTTAGCGCTAGCTAGTCTACGCACCGGGGAGCTGTTTTTT | CASSLALASLRTGELFF
TRBD2 | TRBJ2-6 | . | TRBV5-4 | TGTGCCAGCAGTTGGTTCGGGCGGGGGACTTCTGGGGCCAACGTCCTGACTTTC | CASSWFGRGTSGANVLTF
. | TRBJ2-7 | . | TRBV7-9 | TGTGCCAGCAGCTTAGGGGCTAGTGACGAGCAGTACTTC | CASSLGASDEQYF